One sample yielded the 15 T cell receptor beta chains listed below, sequenced in a study of control samples from healthy donors and cancer patients. The data were produced by immunoSEQ multiplex PCR, yet TCRdb's version contains in-frame clones alone and is incomplete. This table has 100,000 to 150,000 clones, about 90% appearing once. Specimen: blood. Receptors originate from a man aged 18-30 years in good health.

Within the sample, this clone is medium-sized. In the same sample, other DNA sequences code for this CDR3. The V and J genes are TRBV18 and TRBJ1-1; D might be TRBD1 (5 bases). Trimming left V 1 base short and J 7 bases short, with 7 bases between. The germline CDR1 and CDR2 sequences are KGHSH and LQKENI. The CDR3 contains 12 residues. The CDR3 DNA is TGTGCCAGCTCACCACGGCAGGGTGAAGCTTTCTTT. Amino acids: CASSPRQGEAFF.

The chain is built from TRBV11-1 and TRBJ2-1, with D perhaps TRBD2 (5 bases). The V end lost 1 base, the J end lost 4 bases, and 5 bases lay between the germline ends. This CDR3 spans 13 amino acids. Germline V gene sequence: CDR1 SGHAT, CDR2 FQDESV (reference sequence). The CDR3 nucleotides are TGTGCCAGCAGCTTAGGGACTTACAATGAGCAGTTCTTC. Its protein is CASSLGTYNEQFF. Full variable domain (missing parts from reference TRBV11-1 and TRBJ2-1): EAEVAQSPRYKITEKSQAVAFWCDPISGHATLYWYRQILGQGPELLVQFQDESVVDDSQLPKDRFSAERLKGVDSTLKIQPAELGDSAMYLCASSLGTYNEQFFGPGTRLTVL.

The J gene is TRBJ2-7, the V gene TRBV19; the match to TRBD1 covers 12 bases. This CDR3 has 14 amino acids. Germline V CDR1 and CDR2: LNHDA, SQIVND (reference sequence). With 6 bases clipped from V and 5 bases from J, the junction kept 5 bases outside the gene matches. CDR3 protein: CASSMGQGAHEQYF. The CDR3 bases are TGTGCCAGTAGCATGGGACAGGGGGCCCACGAGCAGTACTTC.

By sample fraction, this clone is medium-sized. The J gene is TRBJ1-1, the V gene TRBV30; a weak D match, TRBD1 (5 bases). V lost 0 bases to trimming and J lost 10 bases, with 12 bases between them. Germline lookup yields CDR1 GTSNPN and CDR2 SVGIG (reference sequence). The CDR3 is made up of 12 amino acids. CDR3 sequence (DNA): TGTGCCTGGAGTGTTGGGGGGTTTGTAGCTTTCTTT. Translated, it gives CAWSVGGFVAFF. Looking up the rest from reference TRBV30 and TRBJ1-1 gives the full variable domain: SQTIHQWPATLVQPVGSPLSLECTVEGTSNPNLYWYRQAAGRGLQLLFYSVGIGQISSEVPQNLSASRPQDRQFILSSKKLLLSDSGFYLCAWSVGGFVAFFGQGTRLTVV.

This clone has just one count. This chain joins TRBV18 and TRBJ1-5; D is unclear. There are 14 residues in the CDR3. CDR1 and CDR2 from the germline V gene are KGHSH and LQKENI. V was clipped by 3 bases and J by 4 bases, with 10 bases between them. The CDR3 protein is CASSPDQGNQPQHF. CDR3 bases: TGTGCCAGCTCACCGGACCAAGGGAATCAGCCCCAGCATTTT.

This chain links TRBV5-4 with TRBJ1-4; maybe TRBD1 (5 bases). The length of the CDR3 is 15 residues. V dropped 1 base and J dropped 2 bases, with 9 bases sitting between them. Looked up from germline, CDR1 is SGHNT and CDR2 is YYREEE (reference sequence). The CDR3 nucleotides are TGTGCCAGCAGCTTGAGGTCAGGGACTAATGAAAAACTGTTTTTT. The encoded protein is CASSLRSGTNEKLFF.

The rearrangement joins TRBV11-2 to TRBJ2-7; 10 bases map to TRBD2. Germline loops: CDR1 SGHAT, CDR2 FQNNGV. This CDR3 contains 17 residues. The V gene end was trimmed by 6 bases and the J gene end by 0 bases; junction bases not matched to a gene: 11. This CDR3 reads CASRSGTSVTSSYEQYF. DNA for the CDR3: TGTGCCAGCAGGTCCGGGACTAGCGTTACAAGCTCCTACGAGCAGTACTTC.

V gene TRBV10-3 combines with J gene TRBJ2-1, with 8 bases identical to TRBD2. The J segment lost 2 bases and the V segment lost 0 bases, leaving 18 bases of the junction unmatched. Germline CDR1 reads ENHRY; CDR2 reads SYGVKD. The length of the CDR3 is 21 residues. This CDR3 is CAISESPPTGGSFTPYNEQFF. The CDR3 coding sequence is TGTGCCATCAGTGAGTCGCCCCCGACGGGAGGGAGTTTTACCCCCTACAATGAGCAGTTCTTC.

The chain couples TRBV12-3 or TRBV12-4 to TRBJ2-7, with D perhaps TRBD2 (5 bases). The CDR3 is made up of 13 amino acids. The germline V and J ends were trimmed by 4 bases and 3 bases, with 10 bases remaining between them. CDR3 sequence (DNA): TGTGCCAGCAGTTATTCCGGGAACTACGAGCAGTACTTC. Residues: CASSYSGNYEQYF.

The V call is TRBV7-3, the J call TRBJ1-1, with D perhaps TRBD1 (6 bases). The CDR3 covers 20 residues. Trimming removed 3 bases from V and 0 bases from J, with 26 bases in between. Germline V gives CDR1 SGHTA, CDR2 FQGTGA. The CDR3 DNA reads TGTGCCAGCAGCTTCCGACCCATAGGGGGGTCCGACAAAATGAACACTGAAGCTTTCTTT. Translated, it gives CASSFRPIGGSDKMNTEAFF.

This chain links TRBV14 with TRBJ1-3; D is unresolved. V dropped 4 bases and J dropped 4 bases, with 5 bases sitting between them. Germline values: CDR1 SGHDN, CDR2 FVKESK. CDR3 size: 12 residues. The CDR3 nucleotides are TGTGCCAGCAGCCGAGAGGGAAACACCATATATTTT. Translating gives CASSREGNTIYF. Based on the CDR3 plus reference TRBV14 and TRBJ1-3, the full variable domain is EAGVTQFPSHSVIEKGQTVTLRCDPISGHDNLYWYRRVMGKEIKFLLHFVKESKQDESGMPNNRFLAERTGGTYSTLKVQPAELEDSGVYFCASSREGNTIYFGEGSWLTVV.

The chain carries TRBV11-1 and TRBJ2-5; the match to TRBD1 covers 8 bases. J gave up 5 bases and V 1 base, and 6 bases lay outside the gene matches. Germline CDR1 is SGHAT and CDR2 is FQDESV (reference sequence). The CDR3 has 15 amino acids. The CDR3 loop is CASSLDPGDRETQYF. For the CDR3, the DNA is TGTGCCAGCAGCTTAGACCCGGGGGACAGGGAGACCCAGTACTTC.

This clone was recorded only once. V and J are TRBV9 and TRBJ2-3; TRBD1 aligns across 7 bases. In germline, CDR1 is SGDLS, CDR2 YYNGEE. The CDR3 is made up of 17 amino acids. V was clipped by 0 bases and J by 5 bases; unmatched bases: 12. CDR3 coding DNA: TGTGCCAGCAGCGTAGAGTCTGGCAGGGGGTTGGGAGATACGCAGTATTTT. Protein sequence: CASSVESGRGLGDTQYF.

The rearrangement uses TRBV27 and TRBJ1-2, with TRBD1 as a possible D gene (5 bases). CDR1 and CDR2 from the germline V gene are MNHEY and SMNVEV (reference sequence). Trimming took off 4 bases at V and 7 bases at J, with 22 bases between the two ends. The CDR3 sequence is 16 residues long. The CDR3 sequence is CASSSLRRGGTGGYTF. The CDR3 DNA is TGTGCCAGCAGTTCACTCCGGCGGGGCGGTACAGGTGGCTACACCTTC.

The genes are TRBV12-3 or TRBV12-4 and TRBJ2-2; no clear D gene. The CDR3 runs 11 residues. V was shortened by 6 bases and J by 6 bases, with 5 bases between the two germline ends. CDR3 protein: CASSPSGELFF. CDR3 in DNA: TGTGCCAGCAGCCCCTCCGGGGAGCTGTTTTTT.